One sample yielded the 19 T cell receptor beta chains listed below, sequenced in a study of shared T cell receptors in the human thymus. The data were produced by immunoSEQ multiplex PCR, yet TCRdb's version contains in-frame clones alone and is incomplete. The data show more than 550,000 clones, 80% to 90% seen once. This sample was also put to use in a study of human thymus T cells.

Input material: thymocytes. Receptors originate from a girl under three years old with a congenital heart defect.

CDR3: CSVEFLLGQGTGEQYF. The CDR3 coding sequence is TGCAGCGTTGAATTTCTCCTGGGACAGGGTACTGGCGAGCAGTACTTC. The chain employs TRBV29-1 and TRBJ2-7; TRBD1 aligns across 9 bases. CDR1 is SQVTM and CDR2 is ANQGSEA in the germline V gene. The CDR3 contains 16 residues. The V and J ends lost 2 bases and 6 bases, in that order; junction bases with no gene match: 14.

The V gene is TRBV7-6, the J gene TRBJ1-2, with D perhaps TRBD1 (6 bases). The CDR3 has 12 amino acids. Germline V CDR1 and CDR2: SGHVS, FNYEAQ. V dropped 4 bases and J dropped 8 bases, with 11 bases sitting between them. CDR3 nucleotide sequence: TGTGCCAGCAGCTCCTCTGACAGGGGCTACACCTTC. Its translation: CASSSSDRGYTF. Full variable domain (rest looked up from reference TRBV7-6 and TRBJ1-2): GAGVSQSPRYKVTKRGQDVALRCDPISGHVSLYWYRQALGQGPEFLTYFNYEAQQDKSGLPNDRFSAERPEGSISTLTIQRTEQRDSAMYRCASSSSDRGYTFGSGTRLTVV.

The chain has TRBV4-1 and TRBJ1-1, with D unclear. Per germline, CDR1 MGHRA and CDR2 YSYEKL. The CDR3 runs 15 residues. V was cut by 2 bases and J by 6 bases, with 16 bases left in between. CDR3 residues: CASSQFEGEASEAFF. In nucleotides, the CDR3 is TGCGCCAGCAGCCAATTCGAGGGCGAAGCGTCTGAAGCTTTCTTT.

The gene calls are TRBV19 and TRBJ1-2; D uncertain. The germline gives CDR1 LNHDA, CDR2 SQIVND (reference sequence). The V and J ends lost 5 bases and 8 bases respectively, with 24 bases between them. The CDR3 extends over 16 amino acids. CDR3 residues: CASSPNLEGSMGGYTF. DNA of the CDR3: TGTGCCAGTAGTCCGAATCTCGAGGGTTCTATGGGAGGCTACACCTTC.

This clone appeared once. The chain uses TRBV28 and TRBJ2-7, with 10 positions matching TRBD1. V lost 3 bases, J lost 6 bases, and 11 bases stayed unmatched. The CDR3 has 16 amino acids. The germline V gene encodes CDR1 MDHEN and CDR2 SYDVKM. The DNA of the CDR3 is TGTGCCAGCAGTTTCCGCGGGACAGGGGATTGCTCCGAGCAGTACTTC. Its translation is CASSFRGTGDCSEQYF.

The gene calls are TRBV9 and TRBJ1-2; TRBD1 agrees at 10 bases. The CDR3 length is 16 residues. CDR1 SGDLS and CDR2 YYNGEE come from the germline V gene. The V segment lost 3 bases and the J segment 2 bases; nucleotides outside the gene matches: 7. CDR3 bases: TGTGCCAGCAGCGGAGAGAGGGACAGGGGAAACTATGGCTACACCTTC. Its protein is CASSGERDRGNYGYTF. Supplemented by reference TRBV9 and TRBJ1-2, the full variable domain reads DSGVTQTPKHLITATGQRVTLRCSPRSGDLSVYWYQQSLDQGLQFLIQYYNGEERAKGNILERFSAQQFPDLHSELNLSSLELGDSALYFCASSGERDRGNYGYTFGSGTRLTVV.

The chain uses TRBV11-2 and TRBJ1-5; weak D call: TRBD1 (6 bases). This CDR3 is built from 15 residues. In germline, CDR1 is SGHAT, CDR2 FQNNGV. Trimming left V 1 base short and J 6 bases short, with 13 bases between. This CDR3 is CASSLVAGAGQPQHF. Written as DNA, the CDR3 is TGTGCCAGCAGCTTAGTGGCGGGGGCAGGTCAGCCCCAGCATTTT.

The chain uses TRBV7-2 and TRBJ2-3; TRBD2 matches 13 bases. Germline CDR1 and CDR2: SGHTA and FQGNSA. The CDR3 covers 15 residues. After removal of 5 bases from V and 6 bases from J, the junction contained 5 bases not matched to a gene. The CDR3 is CASSVGLAGTDTQYF. The CDR3 DNA follows: TGTGCCAGCAGCGTGGGACTAGCGGGGACGGATACGCAGTATTTT.

A single count supports this clone. This sequence joins TRBV2 and TRBJ2-5; 9 bases align to TRBD2. Germline V gene sequence: CDR1 SNHLY, CDR2 FYNNEI. Losses at the gene ends were 10 bases for V and 3 bases for J; bases not matched to a gene: 9. The CDR3 covers 14 residues. The CDR3 nucleotides read TGTGCCACGGATACAAGACTAGCGGAAGAGACCCAGTACTTC. It translates to CATDTRLAEETQYF.

The chain combines TRBV5-5 with TRBJ1-2; TRBD1 matches 8 bases. After removal of 4 bases from V and 5 bases from J, the junction contained 7 bases not matched to a gene. The CDR3 is 14 amino acids. From germline, CDR1 is SGHKS and CDR2 YYEKEE (reference sequence). The CDR3 loop is CASSRGQGEYGYTF. CDR3 sequence (DNA): TGTGCCAGCAGCAGAGGACAGGGTGAATATGGCTACACCTTC.

Details on this clone: An end of the junction does not agree with germline; a read error may underlie this. Other DNA sequences in the sample encode the same CDR3. The rearrangement joins TRBV5-8 to TRBJ1-1, with D perhaps matching TRBD1 (6 bases). The CDR3 consists of 17 residues. From germline, CDR1 is SGHTS and CDR2 YDEGEE. The DNA for the CDR3 is TGCGCCAGCAGCTTGGCTCTCAGGTGTGGGGGGGCACTATCTGCTTTCTTT. As protein: CASSLALRCGGALSAFF.

The chain joins TRBV7-2 to TRBJ1-3, with D perhaps TRBD1 (6 bases). Trimming stripped 4 bases from V and 4 bases from J, with 11 bases between. Germline CDR1 SGHTA, CDR2 FQGNSA. The CDR3 covers 14 residues. The CDR3 bases are TGTGCCAGCAGCTCCTCGGACAGCGGAAACACCATATATTTT. This translates into CASSSSDSGNTIYF.

This chain joins TRBV4-1 and TRBJ1-3, with a tentative D call TRBD1 (5 bases). CDR3 length: 15 residues. Per germline, CDR1 MGHRA and CDR2 YSYEKL. Trimming cost V 10 bases and J 0 bases, with 16 bases left between them. CDR3 loop: CATFIDRFSGNTIYF. The CDR3 coding sequence is TGCGCCACCTTCATTGACAGATTCTCTGGAAACACCATATATTTT.

The V call is TRBV6-1, the J call TRBJ1-2; D not certain. CDR1 MNHNS and CDR2 SASEGT come from the germline V gene. Trimming cost V 10 bases and J 4 bases, with 10 bases left between them. This CDR3 is built from 11 residues. CDR3 nucleotides: TGTGCCACCCAAAACACCTATGGCTACACCTTC. Amino acid sequence: CATQNTYGYTF.

The table lists this clone with a few counts. V usage is TRBV2 and J usage is TRBJ2-7; a weak D match, TRBD1 (5 bases). Trimming stripped 6 bases from V and 0 bases from J, with 9 bases between. Germline CDR1 reads SNHLY; CDR2 reads FYNNEI. The CDR3 runs to 13 residues. CDR3 nucleotide sequence: TGTGCCAGCAGACGACAGCCCTCCTACGAGCAGTACTTC. This gives the protein CASRRQPSYEQYF.

This rearrangement joins TRBV6-5 to TRBJ1-5; D is unresolved. CDR1 and CDR2 (germline): MNHEY, SVGAGI. Trimming cost V 8 bases and J 1 base, with 9 bases left between them. The CDR3 extends over 13 amino acids. Here the CDR3 reads CASSRLSNQPQHF. CDR3 coding DNA: TGTGCCAGCTCCCGTCTCAGCAATCAGCCCCAGCATTTT.

The genes are TRBV9 and TRBJ1-3; 7 bases align to TRBD1. This CDR3 comprises 14 residues. The germline CDR1 and CDR2 sequences are SGDLS and YYNGEE. Trimming at V came to 4 bases and at J to 4 bases, leaving 5 bases not matched to a gene. The DNA of the CDR3 is TGTGCCAGCAGCCCGGGGACAGTGGGAAACACCATATATTTT. Translating gives CASSPGTVGNTIYF.

The genes are TRBV6-5 and TRBJ1-2; D unresolved. The CDR3 has 14 amino acids. CDR1 is MNHEY, CDR2 SVGAGI, per germline. V lost 4 bases, J lost 0 bases, and 9 bases lay in between. The DNA of the CDR3 is TGTGCCAGCAGTTCCAACCCAGCTAACTATGGCTACACCTTC. It is translated as CASSSNPANYGYTF.

This clone was seen once. This sequence joins TRBV4-1 and TRBJ1-2; tentative D call: TRBD1 (6 bases). This CDR3 has 18 amino acids. V was pared by 0 bases and J by 0 bases, with 17 bases between. Germline CDR1 MGHRA, CDR2 YSYEKL. CDR3 in amino acids: CASSQDFRRQAANYGYTF. The CDR3 coding sequence is TGCGCCAGCAGCCAAGATTTTAGGCGACAGGCAGCTAACTATGGCTACACCTTC.